The 3 T cell receptor beta chains reported below all come from one sample, sequenced in a study of blood T cell repertoires in COVID-19. Only in-frame clones appear in the TCRdb table, and some are missing; sequencing was by immunoSEQ multiplex PCR. The sample includes 140,000 or so clones, about nine tenths of them seen just once. Sequenced material: peripheral blood. These receptors were collected from a human donor in a cohort sampled during active COVID-19.

This chain joins TRBV7-3 and TRBJ2-3; a weak D match, TRBD1 (6 bases). Looked up from germline, CDR1 is SGHTA and CDR2 is FQGTGA. The CDR3 sequence is 17 residues long. Trimming stripped 3 bases from V and 5 bases from J, with 21 bases between. The CDR3 DNA reads as TGTGCCAGCAGCTTGCGGTTCGAGGGCAGGGGAAGAGATACGCAGTATTTT. Residues: CASSLRFEGRGRDTQYF.

The chain employs TRBV5-6 and TRBJ2-1, with 10 bases aligning to TRBD1. V trimming: 6 bases; J trimming: 3 bases; junction bases outside the gene matches: 18. CDR3 length: 19 amino acids. Germline CDR1 reads SGHDT; CDR2 reads YYEEEE. CDR3 DNA sequence: TGTGCCAGCACCGGGTACCGGGACAGGGGAAGGGGGCTCTACAATGAGCAGTTCTTC. It is translated as CASTGYRDRGRGLYNEQFF.

The genes are TRBV15 and TRBJ1-1, with 8 bases fitting TRBD1. Germline CDR1 reads LNHNV; CDR2 reads YYDKDF (reference sequence). CDR3 size: 16 residues. With 5 bases clipped from V and 0 bases from J, the junction kept 8 bases outside the gene matches. The CDR3: CATSGLRQGMNTEAFF. The CDR3 region has the DNA TGTGCCACCAGCGGCCTAAGACAGGGGATGAACACTGAAGCTTTCTTT.